The entry below gives a single T cell receptor beta chain sequence along with its context. TCR beta CDR3 region amplification was performed from RNA transcripts. RT-PCR in the first round (using the HTBI primer set) targeted the TCR CDR3. TCRdb reprocessed the multiplex PCR reads with MiXCR, giving one entry per CDR3 protein. The sample yields about 720,000 distinct CDR3 sequences, around 19% seen once. The germline CDR1 and CDR2 sequences are SEHNR and FQNEAQ (reference sequence). This CDR3 region has 13 residues. V lost 6 bases and J 5 bases, leaving 12 bases between the germline ends. The record originates from a study of T cells in Graves' hyperthyroidism and ophthalmopathy. A patient was excluded if there was uncontrolled infection, other autoimmune disease, pregnancy or lactation. PBMCs were obtained from 9 to 10 ml fresh peripheral blood.

This receptor was obtained from a woman aged 50 to 65 with Graves' hyperthyroidism that later progressed to Graves' ophthalmopathy. This chain links TRBV7-9 with TRBJ2-3; D unclear. Source material: blood. CDR3 sequence reads: CASSIGPRDTQYF. As DNA, the CDR3 is TGTGCCAGCAGTATAGGGCCCAGAGATACGCAGTATTTT.